This paragraph reports one T cell receptor (beta chain). In TCRdb, the 5' RACE reads were re-called with MiXCR into one record per CDR3 protein. The table lists under 300,000 distinct CDR3 sequences, approximately 10% of them singletons, with more than 20% in the top ten. The source of the sample is a study of T-cell memory formation after mild COVID-19. The V end was cut by 5 bases, the J end by 2 bases, with 13 bases between. The CDR3 spans 15 residues. In germline, CDR1 is SEHNR, CDR2 FQNEAQ (reference sequence). Sequencing was carried out using PBMCs or a T cell subset sorted from them (not recorded which). V usage is TRBV7-9 and J usage is TRBJ1-5; no firm D call. This TCR was recovered from a man younger than 30 who had mild COVID-19 (a few samples of this study predate the infection). Cell type and time point are not known. The CDR3 sequence is CASSPTDVGNQPQHF. The DNA for the CDR3 is TGTGCCAGCAGCCCGACTGACGTGGGCAATCAGCCCCAGCATTTT.